Reported below is one TCR beta chain. The data were obtained in a study of T cell repertoires in cytomegalovirus infection. This CDR3 has 16 amino acids. Germline CDR1 LNHDA, CDR2 SQIVND (reference sequence). Trimming cost V 6 bases and J 0 bases; bases outside gene matches: 10. TCRdb fed the reads into MiXCR, producing one record per CDR3 protein. The sample has about 490,000 distinct CDR3 sequences, around 27% seen once. The receptor was isolated from a human donor in good health (CMV status not recorded). Some clones in this sample may be carry-over from other donors' samples. Sequencing was carried out using PBMCs. This chain links TRBV19 with TRBJ1-1; 7 positions match TRBD1. This chain's CDR3 is CASSPPRQGLNTEAFF. CDR3 nucleotides: TGTGCCAGTAGCCCCCCTCGACAGGGTCTGAACACTGAAGCTTTCTTT.